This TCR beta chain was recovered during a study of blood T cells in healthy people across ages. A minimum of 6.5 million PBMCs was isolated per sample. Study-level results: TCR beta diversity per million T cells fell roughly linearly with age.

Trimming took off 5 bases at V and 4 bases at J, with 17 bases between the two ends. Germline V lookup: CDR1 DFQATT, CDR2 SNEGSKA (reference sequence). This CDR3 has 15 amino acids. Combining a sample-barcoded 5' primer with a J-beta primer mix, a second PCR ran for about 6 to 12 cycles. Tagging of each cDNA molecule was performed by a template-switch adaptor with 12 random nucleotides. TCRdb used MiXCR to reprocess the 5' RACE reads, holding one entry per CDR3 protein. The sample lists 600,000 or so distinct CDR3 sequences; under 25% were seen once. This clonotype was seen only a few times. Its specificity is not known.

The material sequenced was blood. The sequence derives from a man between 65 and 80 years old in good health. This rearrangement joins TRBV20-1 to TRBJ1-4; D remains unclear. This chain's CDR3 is CSAPSSPGHNEKLFF. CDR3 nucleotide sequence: TGCAGTGCTCCCTCTAGCCCGGGTCATAATGAAAAACTGTTTTTT.